This T cell receptor (beta chain) comes out of a study of blood T cell repertoires in COVID-19. Profiled with immunoSEQ multiplex PCR; TCRdb holds only in-frame clones, not every one. The sample has 55,000 or so clones, almost 80% seen once. From germline, CDR1 is SGHDN and CDR2 FVKESK. CDR3 length: 15 amino acids. Trimming shortened V by 1 base and J by 5 bases, and 14 bases separated the two germline ends. The sample comprised peripheral blood. This chain joins TRBV14 and TRBJ2-5; perhaps TRBD2 as D (5 bases). The clonotype was recovered from a man aged 55-75 years with acute or convalescent COVID-19. The CDR3 reads CASSQARLARETQYF. The CDR3 bases are TGTGCCAGCAGCCAAGCGAGGCTAGCTAGGGAGACCCAGTACTTC.